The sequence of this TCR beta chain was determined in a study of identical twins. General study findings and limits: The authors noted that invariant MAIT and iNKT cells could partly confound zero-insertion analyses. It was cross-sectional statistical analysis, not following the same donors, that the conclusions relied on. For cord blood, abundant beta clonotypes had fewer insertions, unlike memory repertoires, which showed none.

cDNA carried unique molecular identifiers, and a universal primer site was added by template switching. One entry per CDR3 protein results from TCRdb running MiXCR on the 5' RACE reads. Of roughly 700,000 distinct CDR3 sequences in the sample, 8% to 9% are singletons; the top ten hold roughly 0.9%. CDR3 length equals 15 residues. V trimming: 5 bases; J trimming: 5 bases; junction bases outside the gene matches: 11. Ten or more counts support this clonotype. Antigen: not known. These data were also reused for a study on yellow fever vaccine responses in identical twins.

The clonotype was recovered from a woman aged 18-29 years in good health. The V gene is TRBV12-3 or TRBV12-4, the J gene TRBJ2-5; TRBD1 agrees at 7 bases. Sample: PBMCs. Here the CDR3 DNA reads TGTGCCAGCAGTACCGGACAGGATGACTCGGAGACCCAGTACTTC. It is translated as CASSTGQDDSETQYF.